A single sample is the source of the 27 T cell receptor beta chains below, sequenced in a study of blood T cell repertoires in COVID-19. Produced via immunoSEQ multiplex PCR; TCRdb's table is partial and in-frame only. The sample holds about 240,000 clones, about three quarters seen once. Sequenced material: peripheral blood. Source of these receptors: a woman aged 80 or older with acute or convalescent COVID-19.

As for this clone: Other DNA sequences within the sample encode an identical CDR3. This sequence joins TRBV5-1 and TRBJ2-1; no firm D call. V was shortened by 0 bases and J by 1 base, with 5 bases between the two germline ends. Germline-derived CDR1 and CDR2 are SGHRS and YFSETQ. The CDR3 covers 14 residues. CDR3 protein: CASSLGQSYNEQFF. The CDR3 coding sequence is TGCGCCAGCAGCTTGGGTCAGTCCTACAATGAGCAGTTCTTC.

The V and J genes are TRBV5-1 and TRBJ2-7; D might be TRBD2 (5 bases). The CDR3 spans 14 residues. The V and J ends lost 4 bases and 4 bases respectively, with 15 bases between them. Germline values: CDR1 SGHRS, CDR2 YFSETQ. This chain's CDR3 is CASSNDASGYEQYF. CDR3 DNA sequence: TGCGCCAGCAGCAACGACGCGTCGGGGTACGAGCAGTACTTC.

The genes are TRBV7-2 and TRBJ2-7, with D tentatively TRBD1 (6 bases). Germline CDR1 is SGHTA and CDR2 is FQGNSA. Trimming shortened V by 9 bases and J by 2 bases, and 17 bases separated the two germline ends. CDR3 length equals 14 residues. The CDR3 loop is CASKQGTTTYEQYF. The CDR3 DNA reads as TGTGCCAGTAAACAGGGTACGACTACCTACGAGCAGTACTTC.

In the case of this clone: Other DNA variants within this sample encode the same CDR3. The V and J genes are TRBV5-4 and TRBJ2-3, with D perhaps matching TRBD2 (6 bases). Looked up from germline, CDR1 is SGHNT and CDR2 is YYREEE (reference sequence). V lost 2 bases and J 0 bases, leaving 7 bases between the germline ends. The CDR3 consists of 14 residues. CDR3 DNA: TGTGCCAGCAGCTTAGCGGGCAGCACAGATACGCAGTATTTT. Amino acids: CASSLAGSTDTQYF.

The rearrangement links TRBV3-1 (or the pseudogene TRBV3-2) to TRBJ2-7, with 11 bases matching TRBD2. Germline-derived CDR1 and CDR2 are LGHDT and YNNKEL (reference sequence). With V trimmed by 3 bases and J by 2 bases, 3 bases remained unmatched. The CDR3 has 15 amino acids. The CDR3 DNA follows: TGTGCCAGCAGCCACTTAGCGGGAGGGGCCTACGAGCAGTACTTC. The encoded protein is CASSHLAGGAYEQYF.

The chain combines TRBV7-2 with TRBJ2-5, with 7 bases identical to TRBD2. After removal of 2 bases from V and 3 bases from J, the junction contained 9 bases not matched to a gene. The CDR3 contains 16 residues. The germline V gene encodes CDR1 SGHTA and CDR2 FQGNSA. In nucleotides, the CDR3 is TGTGCCAGCAGCTTAAATGGAGCGGGAATTGAAGAGACCCAGTACTTC. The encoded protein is CASSLNGAGIEETQYF.

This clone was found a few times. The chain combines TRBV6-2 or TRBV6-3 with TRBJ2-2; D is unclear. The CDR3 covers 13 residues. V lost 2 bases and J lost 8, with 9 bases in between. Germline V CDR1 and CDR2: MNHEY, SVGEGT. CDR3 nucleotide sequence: TGTGCCAGCAGTTACATCGCGCAAGGGGAGCTGTTTTTT. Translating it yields CASSYIAQGELFF.

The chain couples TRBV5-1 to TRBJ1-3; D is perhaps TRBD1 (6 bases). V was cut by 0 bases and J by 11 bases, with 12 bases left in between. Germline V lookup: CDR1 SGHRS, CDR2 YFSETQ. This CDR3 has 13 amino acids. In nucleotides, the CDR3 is TGCGCCAGCAGCTTGGGTAACAGGGAGTCCATATATTTT. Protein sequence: CASSLGNRESIYF. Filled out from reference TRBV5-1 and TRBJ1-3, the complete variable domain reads KAGVTQTPRYLIKTRGQQVTLSCSPISGHRSVSWYQQTPGQGLQFLFEYFSETQRNKGNFPGRFSGRQFSNSRSEMNVSTLELGDSALYLCASSLGNRESIYFGEGSWLTVV.

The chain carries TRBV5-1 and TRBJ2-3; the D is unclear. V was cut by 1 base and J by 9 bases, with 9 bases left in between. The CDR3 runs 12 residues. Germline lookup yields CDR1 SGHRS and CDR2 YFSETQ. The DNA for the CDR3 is TGCGCCAGCAGCTTGACAGAGAGAACGCAGTATTTT. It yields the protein CASSLTERTQYF.

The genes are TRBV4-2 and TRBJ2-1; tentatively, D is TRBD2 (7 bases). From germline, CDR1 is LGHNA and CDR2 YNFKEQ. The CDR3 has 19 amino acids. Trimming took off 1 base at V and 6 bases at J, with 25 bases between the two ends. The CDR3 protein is CASSQGLAEQTRGGNEQFF. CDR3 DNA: TGTGCCAGCAGCCAAGGATTGGCGGAGCAGACAAGGGGGGGCAATGAGCAGTTCTTC.

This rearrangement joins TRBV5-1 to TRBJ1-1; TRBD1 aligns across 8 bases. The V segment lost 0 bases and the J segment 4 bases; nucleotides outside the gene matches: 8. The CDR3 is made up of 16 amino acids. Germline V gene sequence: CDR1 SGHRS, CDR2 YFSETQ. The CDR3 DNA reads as TGCGCCAGCAGCTTGGAACAGGGGGAATCGGGCACTGAAGCTTTCTTT. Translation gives CASSLEQGESGTEAFF.

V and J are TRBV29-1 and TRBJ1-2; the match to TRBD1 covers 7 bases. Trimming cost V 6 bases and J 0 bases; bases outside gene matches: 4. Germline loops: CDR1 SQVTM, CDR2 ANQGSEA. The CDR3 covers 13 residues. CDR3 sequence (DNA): TGCAGCGTGCGGGACAGCCCTAACTATGGCTACACCTTC. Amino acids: CSVRDSPNYGYTF.

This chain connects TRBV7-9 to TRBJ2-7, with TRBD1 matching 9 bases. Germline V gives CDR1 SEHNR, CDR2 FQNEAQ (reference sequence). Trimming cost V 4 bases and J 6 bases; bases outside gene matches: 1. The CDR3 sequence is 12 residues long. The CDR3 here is CASSWTGVEQYF. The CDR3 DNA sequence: TGTGCCAGCAGCTGGACAGGGGTCGAGCAGTACTTC.

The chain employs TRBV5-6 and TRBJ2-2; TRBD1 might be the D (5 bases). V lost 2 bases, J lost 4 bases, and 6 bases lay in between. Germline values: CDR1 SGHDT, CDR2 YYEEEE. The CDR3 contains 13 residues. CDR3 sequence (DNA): TGTGCCAGCAGCTTCCAGGGCACCGGGGAGCTGTTTTTT. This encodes CASSFQGTGELFF.

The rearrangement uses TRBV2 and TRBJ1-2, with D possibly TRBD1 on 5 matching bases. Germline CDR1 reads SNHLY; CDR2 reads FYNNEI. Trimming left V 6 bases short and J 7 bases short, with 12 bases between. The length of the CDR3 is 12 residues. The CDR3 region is CASRQDGSGYTF. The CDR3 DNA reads TGTGCCAGCAGACAGGACGGCTCTGGCTACACCTTC.

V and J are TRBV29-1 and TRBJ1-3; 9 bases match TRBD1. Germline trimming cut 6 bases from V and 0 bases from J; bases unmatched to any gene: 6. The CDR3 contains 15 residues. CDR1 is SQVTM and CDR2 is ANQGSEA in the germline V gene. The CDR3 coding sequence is TGCAGCGTCACCACGACAGGGGGCTCTGGAAACACCATATATTTT. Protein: CSVTTTGGSGNTIYF.

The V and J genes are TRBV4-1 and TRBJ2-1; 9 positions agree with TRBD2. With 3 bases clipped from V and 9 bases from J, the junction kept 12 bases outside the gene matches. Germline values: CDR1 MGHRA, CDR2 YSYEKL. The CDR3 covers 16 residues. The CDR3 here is CASSQLLRGRAGEQFF. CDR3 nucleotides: TGCGCCAGCAGCCAGCTCCTCCGCGGGAGGGCCGGTGAGCAGTTCTTC.

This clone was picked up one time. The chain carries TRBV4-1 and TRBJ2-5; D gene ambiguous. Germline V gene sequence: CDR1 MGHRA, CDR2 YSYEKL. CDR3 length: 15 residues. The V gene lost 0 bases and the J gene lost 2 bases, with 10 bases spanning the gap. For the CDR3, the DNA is TGCGCCAGCAGCCAAGACCCCCATTCACAAGAGACCCAGTACTTC. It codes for CASSQDPHSQETQYF.

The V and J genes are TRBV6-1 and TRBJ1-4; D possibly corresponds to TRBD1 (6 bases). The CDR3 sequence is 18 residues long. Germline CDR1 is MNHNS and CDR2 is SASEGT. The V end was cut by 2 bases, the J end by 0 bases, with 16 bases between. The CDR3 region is CASSELPGHRATNEKLFF. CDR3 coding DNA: TGTGCCAGCAGTGAATTGCCGGGACACCGAGCAACTAATGAAAAACTGTTTTTT.

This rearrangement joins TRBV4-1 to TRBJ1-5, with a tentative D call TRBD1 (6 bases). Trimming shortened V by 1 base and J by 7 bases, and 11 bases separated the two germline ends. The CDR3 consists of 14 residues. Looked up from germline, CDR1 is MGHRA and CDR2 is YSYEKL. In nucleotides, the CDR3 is TGCGCCAGCAGCCAAGGGCTACAGGGCCAGCCCCAGCATTTT. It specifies CASSQGLQGQPQHF.

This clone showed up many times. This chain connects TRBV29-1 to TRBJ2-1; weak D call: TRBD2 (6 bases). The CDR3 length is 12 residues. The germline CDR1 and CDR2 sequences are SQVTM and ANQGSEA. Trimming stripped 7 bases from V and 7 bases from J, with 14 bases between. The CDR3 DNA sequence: TGCAGCGCCCCGGGGGACTGGAATGAGCAGTTCTTC. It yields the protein CSAPGDWNEQFF.

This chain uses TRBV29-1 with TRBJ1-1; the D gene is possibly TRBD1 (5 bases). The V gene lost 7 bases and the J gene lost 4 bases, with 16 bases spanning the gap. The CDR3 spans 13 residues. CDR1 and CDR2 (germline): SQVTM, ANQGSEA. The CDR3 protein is CSGSRDWGTEAFF. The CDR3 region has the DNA TGCAGCGGTTCAAGGGACTGGGGCACTGAAGCTTTCTTT.

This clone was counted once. DNA of the CDR3: TGTGCCAGCAGCTTTGGGGAGGGCCTTTACGAGCAGTACTTC. Translation: CASSFGEGLYEQYF. This chain uses TRBV7-2 with TRBJ2-7; the match to TRBD2 covers 7 bases. The CDR3 is 14 amino acids. Per germline, CDR1 SGHTA and CDR2 FQGNSA. V shed 3 bases and J 4 bases; nucleotides not matched to a gene: 6. The full variable domain, completed using reference TRBV7-2 and TRBJ2-7, is GAGVSQSPSNKVTEKGKDVELRCDPISGHTALYWYRQSLGQGLEFLIYFQGNSAPDKSGLPSDRFSAERTGGSVSTLTIQRTQQEDSAVYLCASSFGEGLYEQYFGPGTRLTVT.

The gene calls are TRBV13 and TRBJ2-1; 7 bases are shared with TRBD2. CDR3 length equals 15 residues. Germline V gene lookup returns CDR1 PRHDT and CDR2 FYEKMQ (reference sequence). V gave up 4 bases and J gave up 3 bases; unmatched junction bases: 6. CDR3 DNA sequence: TGTGCCAGCAGCTCGCAGAGCGGGGTCTACAATGAGCAGTTCTTC. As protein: CASSSQSGVYNEQFF.

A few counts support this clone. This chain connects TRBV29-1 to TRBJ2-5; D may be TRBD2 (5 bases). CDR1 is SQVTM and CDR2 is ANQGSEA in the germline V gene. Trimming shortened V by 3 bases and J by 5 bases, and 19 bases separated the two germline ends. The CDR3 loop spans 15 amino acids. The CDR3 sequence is CSVDGLAKKAETQYF. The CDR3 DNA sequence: TGCAGCGTTGATGGGCTAGCAAAAAAAGCGGAGACCCAGTACTTC.

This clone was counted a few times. CDR3 coding DNA: TGTGCCATCAGTGACAGGGGGCGCAATTCACCCCTCCACTTT. Protein product: CAISDRGRNSPLHF. The chain uses TRBV10-3 and TRBJ1-6; TRBD1 matches at 8 bases. V lost 3 bases, J lost 7 bases, and 2 bases stayed unmatched. This CDR3 spans 14 amino acids. The germline V gene encodes CDR1 ENHRY and CDR2 SYGVKD.

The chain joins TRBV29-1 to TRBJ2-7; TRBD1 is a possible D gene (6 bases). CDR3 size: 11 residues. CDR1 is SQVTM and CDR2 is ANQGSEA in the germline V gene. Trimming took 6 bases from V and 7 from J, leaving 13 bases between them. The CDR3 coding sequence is TGCAGCGTGATACAGGGTCGTGAGCAGTACTTC. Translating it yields CSVIQGREQYF.